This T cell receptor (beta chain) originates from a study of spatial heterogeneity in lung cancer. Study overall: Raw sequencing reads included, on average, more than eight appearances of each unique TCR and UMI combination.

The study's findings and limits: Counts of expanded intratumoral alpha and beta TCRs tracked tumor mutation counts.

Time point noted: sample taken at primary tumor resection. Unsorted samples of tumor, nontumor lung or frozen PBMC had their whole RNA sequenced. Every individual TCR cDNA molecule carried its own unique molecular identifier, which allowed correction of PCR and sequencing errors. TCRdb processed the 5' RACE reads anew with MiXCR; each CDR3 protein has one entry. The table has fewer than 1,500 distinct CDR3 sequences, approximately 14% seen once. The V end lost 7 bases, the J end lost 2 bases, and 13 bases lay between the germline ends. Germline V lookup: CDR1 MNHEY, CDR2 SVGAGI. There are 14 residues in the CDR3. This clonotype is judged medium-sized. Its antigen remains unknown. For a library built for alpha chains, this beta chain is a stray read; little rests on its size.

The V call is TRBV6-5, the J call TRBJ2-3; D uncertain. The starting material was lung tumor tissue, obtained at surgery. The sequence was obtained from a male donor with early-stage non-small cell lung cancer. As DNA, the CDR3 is TGTGCCAGCATAGGTGGCGGTCCCACAGATACGCAGTATTTT. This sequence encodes CASIGGGPTDTQYF.